This T cell receptor beta chain appears in the sequencing data of a study of CD8+ T cells in alopecia areata. Across the whole study: Treated patients were given oral tofacitinib, which was dosed at 5 to 10 mg twice daily. Study-wide results and caveats: TCR sharing was clearer in mice than between patients, perhaps partly owing to patient HLA diversity. The study found higher clonality in lesional than normal scalp, especially in alopecia totalis/universalis. Sequence data from scalp samples additionally include resident alphabeta T cells of normal skin.

The CDR3 totals 13 residues. CDR1 is LGHNT, CDR2 FRNRAP, per germline. Trimming took off 8 bases at V and 7 bases at J, with 14 bases between the two ends. Extracted RNA was reverse transcribed into cDNA, the sequencing template. The method was immunoSEQ multiplex PCR; TCRdb's version includes in-frame clones alone and lacks a portion of them. There are almost 250,000 clones in the sample; around two thirds occur only once, and 1% to 1.5% lies in the top ten. This clone was counted between two and nine times. Its antigen remains unknown. This receptor was taken from a human donor with alopecia areata. The chain joins TRBV12-5 to TRBJ2-2; possible D gene TRBD1, 6 bases. Sample: CD4+ T cells sorted from blood, taken at week 0. CDR3 nucleotide sequence: TGTGCTAGTACCCAGGGGCTAGTCGGGGAGCTGTTTTTT. Protein: CASTQGLVGELFF.